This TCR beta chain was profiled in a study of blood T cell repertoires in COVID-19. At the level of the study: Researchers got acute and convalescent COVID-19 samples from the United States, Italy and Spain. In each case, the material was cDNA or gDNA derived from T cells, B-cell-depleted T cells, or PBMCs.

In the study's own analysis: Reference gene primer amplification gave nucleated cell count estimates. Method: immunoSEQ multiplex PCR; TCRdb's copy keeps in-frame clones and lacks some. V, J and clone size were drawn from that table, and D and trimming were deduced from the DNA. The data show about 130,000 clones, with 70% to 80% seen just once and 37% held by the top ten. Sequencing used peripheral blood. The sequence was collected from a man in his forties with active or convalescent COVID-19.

The DNA of the CDR3 is TGTGCCAGCAGCCAACAGGGCACTGGGGCCAACGTCCTGACTTTC. Protein product: CASSQQGTGANVLTF. The chain has TRBV14 and TRBJ2-6, with D possibly TRBD1 on 5 matching bases. The CDR3 is 15 amino acids. The V and J ends lost 2 bases and 2 bases respectively, with 7 bases between them. CDR1 is SGHDN and CDR2 is FVKESK in the germline V gene.